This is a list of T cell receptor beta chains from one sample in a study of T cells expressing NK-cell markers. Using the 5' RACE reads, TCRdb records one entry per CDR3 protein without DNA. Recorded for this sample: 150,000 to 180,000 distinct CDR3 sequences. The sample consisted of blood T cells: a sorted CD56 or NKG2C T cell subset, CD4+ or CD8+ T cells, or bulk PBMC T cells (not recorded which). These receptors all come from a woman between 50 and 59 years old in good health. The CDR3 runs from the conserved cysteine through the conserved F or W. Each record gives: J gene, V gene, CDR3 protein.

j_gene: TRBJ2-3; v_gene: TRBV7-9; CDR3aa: CASSTLSRVFTDTQYF
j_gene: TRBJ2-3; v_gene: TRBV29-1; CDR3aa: CSVGPSTDTQYF
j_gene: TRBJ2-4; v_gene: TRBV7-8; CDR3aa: CASSLRALGWENSQNIQYF
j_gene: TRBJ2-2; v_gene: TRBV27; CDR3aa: CASWNTGELFF
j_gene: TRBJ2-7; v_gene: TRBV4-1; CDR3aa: CASSQATGTGVYEQYF
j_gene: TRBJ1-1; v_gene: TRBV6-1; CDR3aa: CASRREWNEAFF
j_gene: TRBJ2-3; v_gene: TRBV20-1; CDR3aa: CSAASSGTSGVGDTQYF
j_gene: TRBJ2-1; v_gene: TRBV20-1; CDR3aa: CSACSGSESNEQFF
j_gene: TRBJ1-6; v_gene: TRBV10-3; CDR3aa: CAISQGVNSPLHF
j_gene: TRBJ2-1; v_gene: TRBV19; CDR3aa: CASSKTDRVWNEQFF
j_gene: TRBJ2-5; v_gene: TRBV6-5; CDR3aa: CASSYGGSLQETQYF